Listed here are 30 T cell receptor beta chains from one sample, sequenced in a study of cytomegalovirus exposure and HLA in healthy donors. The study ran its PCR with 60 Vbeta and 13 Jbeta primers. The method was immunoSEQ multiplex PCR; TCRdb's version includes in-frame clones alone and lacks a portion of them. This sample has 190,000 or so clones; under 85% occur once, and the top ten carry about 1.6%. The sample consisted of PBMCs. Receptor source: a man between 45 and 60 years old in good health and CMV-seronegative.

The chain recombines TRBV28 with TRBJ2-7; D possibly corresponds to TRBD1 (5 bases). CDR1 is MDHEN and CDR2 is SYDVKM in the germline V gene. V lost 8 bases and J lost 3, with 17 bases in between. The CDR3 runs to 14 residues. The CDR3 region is CASPGAHFFYEQYF. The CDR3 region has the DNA TGTGCCAGCCCTGGGGCGCACTTTTTCTACGAGCAGTACTTC.

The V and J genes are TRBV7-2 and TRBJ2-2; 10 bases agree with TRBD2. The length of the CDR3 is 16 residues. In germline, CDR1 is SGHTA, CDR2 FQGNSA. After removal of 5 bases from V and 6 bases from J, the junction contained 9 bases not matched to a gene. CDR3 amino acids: CASSTQSGRASGELFF. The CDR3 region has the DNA TGTGCCAGCAGCACCCAAAGCGGGAGGGCCTCCGGGGAGCTGTTTTTT.

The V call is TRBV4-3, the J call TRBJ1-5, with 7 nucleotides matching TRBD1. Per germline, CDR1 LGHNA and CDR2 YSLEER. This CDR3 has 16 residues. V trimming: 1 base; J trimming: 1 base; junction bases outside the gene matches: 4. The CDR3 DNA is TGCGCCAGCAGCCAAGCTAGGGGGCAGAGCAATCAGCCCCAGCATTTT. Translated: CASSQARGQSNQPQHF.

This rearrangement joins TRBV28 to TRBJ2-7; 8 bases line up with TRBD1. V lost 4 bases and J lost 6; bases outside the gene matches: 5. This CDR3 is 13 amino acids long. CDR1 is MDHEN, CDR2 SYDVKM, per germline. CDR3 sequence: CASSSGQVVEQYF. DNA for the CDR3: TGTGCCAGCAGTTCGGGACAGGTGGTCGAGCAGTACTTC.

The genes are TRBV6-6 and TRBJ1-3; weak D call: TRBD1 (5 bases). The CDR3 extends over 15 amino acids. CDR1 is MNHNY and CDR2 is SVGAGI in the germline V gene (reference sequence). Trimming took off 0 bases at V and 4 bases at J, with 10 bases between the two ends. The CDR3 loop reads CASSYSIGAGNTIYF. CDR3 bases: TGTGCCAGCAGTTACTCGATAGGGGCCGGAAACACCATATATTTT.

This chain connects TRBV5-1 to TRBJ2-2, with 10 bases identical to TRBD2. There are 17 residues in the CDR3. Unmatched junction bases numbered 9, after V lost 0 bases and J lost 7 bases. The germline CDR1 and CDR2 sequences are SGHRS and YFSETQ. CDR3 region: CASSLASGGLNGGELFF. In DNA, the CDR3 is TGCGCCAGCAGCTTGGCTAGCGGGGGACTAAACGGCGGGGAGCTGTTTTTT. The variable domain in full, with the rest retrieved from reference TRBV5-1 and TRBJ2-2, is KAGVTQTPRYLIKTRGQQVTLSCSPISGHRSVSWYQQTPGQGLQFLFEYFSETQRNKGNFPGRFSGRQFSNSRSEMNVSTLELGDSALYLCASSLASGGLNGGELFFGEGSRLTVL.

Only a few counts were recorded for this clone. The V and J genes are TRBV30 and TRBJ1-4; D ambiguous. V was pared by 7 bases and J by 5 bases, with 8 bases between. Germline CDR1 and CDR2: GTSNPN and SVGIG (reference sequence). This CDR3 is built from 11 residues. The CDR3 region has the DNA TGTGCCTCGCCGCGGAATGAAAAACTGTTTTTT. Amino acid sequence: CASPRNEKLFF.

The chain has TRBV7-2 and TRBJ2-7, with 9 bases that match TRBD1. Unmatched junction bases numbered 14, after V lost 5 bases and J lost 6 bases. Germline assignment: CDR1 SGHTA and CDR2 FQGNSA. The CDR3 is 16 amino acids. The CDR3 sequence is CASSLTGTGSLGEQYF. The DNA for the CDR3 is TGTGCCAGCAGCCTCACCGGGACAGGGTCGCTAGGCGAGCAGTACTTC.

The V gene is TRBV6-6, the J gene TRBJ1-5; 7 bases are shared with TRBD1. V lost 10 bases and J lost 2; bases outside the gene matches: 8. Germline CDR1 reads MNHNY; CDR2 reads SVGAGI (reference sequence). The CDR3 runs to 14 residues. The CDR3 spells CATLRQGGNQPQHF. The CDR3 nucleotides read TGTGCCACGCTAAGACAGGGTGGCAATCAGCCCCAGCATTTT.

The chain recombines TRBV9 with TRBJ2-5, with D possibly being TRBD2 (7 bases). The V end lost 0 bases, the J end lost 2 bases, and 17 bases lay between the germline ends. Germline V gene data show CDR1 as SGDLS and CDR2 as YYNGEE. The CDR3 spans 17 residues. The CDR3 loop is CASSVGGGGGSQETQYF. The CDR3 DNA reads TGTGCCAGCAGCGTAGGGGGGGGCGGGGGTTCACAAGAGACCCAGTACTTC.

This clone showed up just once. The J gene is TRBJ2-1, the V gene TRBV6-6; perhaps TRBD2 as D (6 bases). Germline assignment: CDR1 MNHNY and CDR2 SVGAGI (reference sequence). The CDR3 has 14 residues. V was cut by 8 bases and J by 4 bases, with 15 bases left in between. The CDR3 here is CASVAGILYNEQFF. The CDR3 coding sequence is TGTGCCAGCGTGGCGGGGATACTTTACAATGAGCAGTTCTTC.

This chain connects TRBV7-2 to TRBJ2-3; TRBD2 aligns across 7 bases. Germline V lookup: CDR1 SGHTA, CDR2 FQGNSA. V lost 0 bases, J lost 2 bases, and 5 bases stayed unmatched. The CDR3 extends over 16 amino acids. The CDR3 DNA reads TGTGCCAGCAGCTTAGCGGCTAGCGGAAACACAGATACGCAGTATTTT. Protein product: CASSLAASGNTDTQYF.

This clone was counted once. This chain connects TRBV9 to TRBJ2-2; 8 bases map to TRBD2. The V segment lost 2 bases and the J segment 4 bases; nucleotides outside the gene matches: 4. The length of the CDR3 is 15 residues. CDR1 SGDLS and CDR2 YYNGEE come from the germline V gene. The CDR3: CASSVSGSSTGELFF. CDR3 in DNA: TGTGCCAGCAGCGTCAGCGGGAGTAGCACCGGGGAGCTGTTTTTT.

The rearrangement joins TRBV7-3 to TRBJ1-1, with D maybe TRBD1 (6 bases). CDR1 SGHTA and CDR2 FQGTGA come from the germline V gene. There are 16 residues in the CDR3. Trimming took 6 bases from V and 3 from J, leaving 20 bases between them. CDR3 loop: CASRPPRPEGDTEAFF. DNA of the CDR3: TGTGCCAGCAGACCCCCCCGACCTGAGGGGGACACTGAAGCTTTCTTT. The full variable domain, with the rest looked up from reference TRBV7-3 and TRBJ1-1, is GAGVSQTPSNKVTEKGKYVELRCDPISGHTALYWYRQSLGQGPEFLIYFQGTGAADDSGLPNDRFFAVRPEGSVSTLKIQRTERGDSAVYLCASRPPRPEGDTEAFFGQGTRLTVV.

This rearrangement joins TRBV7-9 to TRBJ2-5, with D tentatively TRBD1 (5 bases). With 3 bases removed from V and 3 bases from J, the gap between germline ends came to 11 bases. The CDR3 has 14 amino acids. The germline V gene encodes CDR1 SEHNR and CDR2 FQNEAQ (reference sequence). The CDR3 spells CASSFLGPEETQYF. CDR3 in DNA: TGTGCCAGCAGCTTTCTGGGGCCGGAAGAGACCCAGTACTTC.

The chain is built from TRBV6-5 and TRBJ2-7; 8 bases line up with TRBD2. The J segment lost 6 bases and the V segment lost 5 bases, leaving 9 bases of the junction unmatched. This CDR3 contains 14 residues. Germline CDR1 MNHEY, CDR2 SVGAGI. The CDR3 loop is CASSIFSGTREQYF. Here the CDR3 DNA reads TGTGCCAGCAGTATTTTTAGCGGGACTCGCGAGCAGTACTTC.

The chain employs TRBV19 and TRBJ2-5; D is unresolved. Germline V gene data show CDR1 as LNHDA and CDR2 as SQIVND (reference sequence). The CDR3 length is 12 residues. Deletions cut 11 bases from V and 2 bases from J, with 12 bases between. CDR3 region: CAFPRPQETQYF. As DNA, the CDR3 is TGTGCCTTTCCGAGGCCTCAAGAGACCCAGTACTTC.

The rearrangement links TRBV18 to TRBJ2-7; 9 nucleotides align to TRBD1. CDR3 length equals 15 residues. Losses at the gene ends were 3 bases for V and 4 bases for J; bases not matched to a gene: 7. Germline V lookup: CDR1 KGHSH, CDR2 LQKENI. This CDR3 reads CASSPPGTGNYEQYF. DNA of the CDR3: TGTGCCAGCTCACCCCCCGGGACAGGGAATTACGAGCAGTACTTC.

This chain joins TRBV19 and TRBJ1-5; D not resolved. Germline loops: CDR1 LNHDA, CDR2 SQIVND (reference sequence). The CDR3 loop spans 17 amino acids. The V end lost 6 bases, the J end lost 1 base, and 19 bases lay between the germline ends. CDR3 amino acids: CASSEVWSPVSNQPQHF. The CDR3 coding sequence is TGTGCCAGTAGCGAGGTTTGGTCCCCGGTAAGCAATCAGCCCCAGCATTTT. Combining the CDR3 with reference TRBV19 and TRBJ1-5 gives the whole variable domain DGGITQSPKYLFRKEGQNVTLSCEQNLNHDAMYWYRQDPGQGLRLIYYSQIVNDFQKGDIAEGYSVSREKKESFPLTVTSAQKNPTAFYLCASSEVWSPVSNQPQHFGDGTRLSIL.

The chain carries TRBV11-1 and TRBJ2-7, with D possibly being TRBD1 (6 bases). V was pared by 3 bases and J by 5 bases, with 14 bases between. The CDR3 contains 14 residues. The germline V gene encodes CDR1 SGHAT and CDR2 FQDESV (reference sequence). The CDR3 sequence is CASSLNRVAHEQYF. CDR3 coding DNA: TGTGCCAGCAGCTTGAACAGGGTGGCCCACGAGCAGTACTTC.

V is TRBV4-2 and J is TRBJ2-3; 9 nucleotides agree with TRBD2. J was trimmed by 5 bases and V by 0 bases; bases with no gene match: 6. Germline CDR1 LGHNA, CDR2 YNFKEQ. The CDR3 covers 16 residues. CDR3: CASSQDRRGGGDTQYF. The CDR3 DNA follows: TGTGCCAGCAGCCAAGATCGGCGGGGGGGCGGAGATACGCAGTATTTT.

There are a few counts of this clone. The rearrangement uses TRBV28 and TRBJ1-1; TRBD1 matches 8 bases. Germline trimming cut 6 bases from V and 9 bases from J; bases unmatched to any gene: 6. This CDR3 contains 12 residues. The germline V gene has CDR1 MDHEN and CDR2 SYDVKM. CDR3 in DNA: TGTGCCAGCAGACTAGGACAGGGTAAAGCTTTCTTT. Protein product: CASRLGQGKAFF.

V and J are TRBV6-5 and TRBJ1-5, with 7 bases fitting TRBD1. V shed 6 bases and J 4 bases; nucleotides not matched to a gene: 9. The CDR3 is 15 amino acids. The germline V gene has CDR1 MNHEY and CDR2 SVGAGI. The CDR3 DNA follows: TGTGCCAGCAGCTCCAAGGGGGCGAGTAATCAGCCCCAGCATTTT. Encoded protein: CASSSKGASNQPQHF.

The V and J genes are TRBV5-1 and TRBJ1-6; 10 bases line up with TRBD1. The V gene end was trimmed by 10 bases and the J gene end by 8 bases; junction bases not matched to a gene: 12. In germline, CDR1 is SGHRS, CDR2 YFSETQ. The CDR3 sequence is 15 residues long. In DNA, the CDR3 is TGCGCCTCATCCGAAGGGACAGGGGACTATTCACCCCTCCACTTT. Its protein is CASSEGTGDYSPLHF.

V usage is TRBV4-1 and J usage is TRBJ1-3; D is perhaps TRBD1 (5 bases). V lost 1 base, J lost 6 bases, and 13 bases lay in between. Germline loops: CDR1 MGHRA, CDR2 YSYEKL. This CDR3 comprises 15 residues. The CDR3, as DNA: TGCGCCAGCAGCCAAGGCTCGGCAGGGTTAAACACCATATATTTT. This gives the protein CASSQGSAGLNTIYF.

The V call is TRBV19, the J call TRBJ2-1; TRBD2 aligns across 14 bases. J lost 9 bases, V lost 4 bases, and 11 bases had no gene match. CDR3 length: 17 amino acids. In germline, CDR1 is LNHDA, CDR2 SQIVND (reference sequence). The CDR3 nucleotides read TGTGCCAGTAGTACACGACTAGCGGGAGGGAAGGGGGCTGAGCAGTTCTTC. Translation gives CASSTRLAGGKGAEQFF.

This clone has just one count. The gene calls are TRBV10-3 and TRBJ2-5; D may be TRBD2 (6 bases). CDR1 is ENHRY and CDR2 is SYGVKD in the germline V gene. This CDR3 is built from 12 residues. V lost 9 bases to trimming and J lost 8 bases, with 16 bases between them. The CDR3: CAISGERRTQYF. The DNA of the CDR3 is TGTGCCATATCGGGGGAAAGAAGAACCCAGTACTTC.

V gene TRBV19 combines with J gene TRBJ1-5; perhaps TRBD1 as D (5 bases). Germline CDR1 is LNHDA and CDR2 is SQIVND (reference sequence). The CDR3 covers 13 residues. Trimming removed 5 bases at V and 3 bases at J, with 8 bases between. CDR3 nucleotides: TGTGCCAGTAGTGTTGGGGCCAATCAGCCCCAGCATTTT. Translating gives CASSVGANQPQHF. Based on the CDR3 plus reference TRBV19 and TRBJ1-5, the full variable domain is DGGITQSPKYLFRKEGQNVTLSCEQNLNHDAMYWYRQDPGQGLRLIYYSQIVNDFQKGDIAEGYSVSREKKESFPLTVTSAQKNPTAFYLCASSVGANQPQHFGDGTRLSIL.

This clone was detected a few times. Here the CDR3 DNA reads TGTGCCAGCAGCTTCTTAAACGAGCAGTACTTC. It translates to CASSFLNEQYF. The genes are TRBV5-4 and TRBJ2-7; no clear D gene. The CDR3 runs 11 residues. Trimming left V 2 bases short and J 5 bases short, with 5 bases between. Germline V gene sequence: CDR1 SGHNT, CDR2 YYREEE (reference sequence). The full variable domain, in which reference TRBV5-4 and TRBJ2-7 provide the parts outside the CDR3, is ETGVTQSPTHLIKTRGQQVTLRCSSQSGHNTVSWYQQALGQGPQFIFQYYREEENGRGNFPPRFSGLQFPNYSSELNVNALELDDSALYLCASSFLNEQYFGPGTRLTVT.

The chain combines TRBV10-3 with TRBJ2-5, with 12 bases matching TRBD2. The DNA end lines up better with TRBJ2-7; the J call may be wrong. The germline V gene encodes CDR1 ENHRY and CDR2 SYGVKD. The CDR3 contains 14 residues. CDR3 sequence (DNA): TGTGCCATCACCGAGACTAGCGGGAGTTACGAGCAGTACTTC. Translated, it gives CAITETSGSYEQYF.